This T cell receptor (beta chain) comes out of a study of T cells in localized non-small cell lung cancer. Using immunoSEQ multiplex PCR, the repertoire was profiled, and TCRdb retains in-frame clones only, with some absent. The table records some 15,000 clones, 75% to 90% of them present only once. Germline CDR1 and CDR2: SGHRS and YFSETQ. CDR3 length: 16 amino acids. The V end lost 4 bases, the J end lost 0 bases, and 13 bases lay between the germline ends. Source: peripheral blood, taken before any cancer treatment. The receptor comes from a woman aged 40-75 years with stage I lung adenocarcinoma. The rearrangement uses TRBV5-1 and TRBJ2-2; perhaps TRBD1 as D (6 bases). CDR3 nucleotides: TGCGCCAGCAGCCCCGGACAGAGCGCGAACACCGGGGAGCTGTTTTTT. Its translation is CASSPGQSANTGELFF.